This T cell receptor beta chain was identified in a study of cytomegalovirus exposure and HLA in healthy donors. It was with 60 Vbeta and 13 Jbeta primers that the PCR ran. Sequencing was performed with immunoSEQ multiplex PCR; in TCRdb, only in-frame clones are kept and a portion is missing. The top ten clones hold about 4.3% of a sample with roughly 130,000 clones, about 74% of them seen once. The sequence derives from a man between 18 and 35 years old in good health and CMV-seropositive. Specimen: PBMCs.

The CDR3 sequence: CASSPRLAGGSYNEQFF. CDR3 nucleotides: TGTGCCAGCAGCCCAAGACTAGCGGGGGGCTCCTACAATGAGCAGTTCTTC. This chain links TRBV12-1 with TRBJ2-1; the listed D gene, TRBD2, was not tested against the DNA. TRBV12-1 represents a pseudogene. The CDR3 covers 17 residues.